Listed here are 26 T cell receptor beta chains from one sample, sequenced in a study of T cell responses to AZD1222 COVID-19 vaccine. Using immunoSEQ multiplex PCR, the repertoire was profiled, and TCRdb retains in-frame clones only, with some absent. This table has fewer than 120,000 clones, about 85% appearing once. The sequencing here drew on peripheral blood, taken on day 0 of AZD1222 vaccination. These receptors all come from an adult in good health.

V usage is TRBV6-5 and J usage is TRBJ1-1; D is ambiguous. V lost 7 bases, J lost 2 bases, and 11 bases lay in between. This CDR3 has 13 residues. The V gene's germline CDR1 is MNHEY and CDR2 SVGAGI. CDR3 in amino acids: CASTGGTNTEAFF. As DNA, the CDR3 is TGTGCCAGCACTGGCGGAACCAACACTGAAGCTTTCTTT.

In its sample, this clone was seen once. The CDR3 DNA is TGCGCCAGCCCGGGGGCGGGTAGCAATCAGCCCCAGCATTTT. Protein product: CASPGAGSNQPQHF. The chain is built from TRBV5-1 and TRBJ1-5; a weak D match, TRBD1 (6 bases). Trimming cost V 7 bases and J 0 bases, with 11 bases left between them. The CDR3 covers 14 residues. CDR1 SGHRS and CDR2 YFSETQ come from the germline V gene.

DNA of the CDR3: TGCAGTGCTAGAAGTTTCCCTGAAGCTTTCTTT. This codes for CSARSFPEAFF. This sequence joins TRBV20-1 and TRBJ1-1, with unresolved D. Germline CDR1 DFQATT, CDR2 SNEGSKA (reference sequence). The CDR3 loop spans 11 amino acids. V gave up 2 bases and J gave up 6 bases, with 7 bases separating them.

CDR3 loop: CASSFGTENYGYTF. The DNA for the CDR3 is TGTGCCAGCAGCTTCGGGACAGAAAACTATGGCTACACCTTC. The chain links TRBV5-4 to TRBJ1-2; 7 bases map to TRBD1. The CDR3 loop spans 14 amino acids. The junction had 3 bases not matched to a gene; V was cut back by 2 bases and J by 2 bases. Germline V gene data show CDR1 as SGHNT and CDR2 as YYREEE (reference sequence).

The V call is TRBV11-1, the J call TRBJ2-7, with D tentatively TRBD1 or TRBD2 (5 bases each). The CDR3 has 14 amino acids. Germline V gene sequence: CDR1 SGHAT, CDR2 FQDESV (reference sequence). V was pared by 4 bases and J by 0 bases, with 10 bases between. CDR3 protein: CASSSRGNSYEQYF. The DNA of the CDR3 is TGTGCCAGCAGCTCCCGGGGCAACTCCTACGAGCAGTACTTC.

The V gene is TRBV7-9, the J gene TRBJ2-7; no clear D gene. V was trimmed by 5 bases and J by 2 bases, leaving 10 bases between them. The CDR3 length is 13 residues. The germline gives CDR1 SEHNR, CDR2 FQNEAQ (reference sequence). Here the CDR3 reads CASSPYMAYEQYF. CDR3 nucleotide sequence: TGTGCCAGCAGCCCGTATATGGCCTACGAGCAGTACTTC.

To note about this clone: Sequence at one end of the junction differs from germline and may be a read error. This chain uses TRBV6-2 or TRBV6-3 with TRBJ1-2; D call uncertain. There are 11 residues in the CDR3. Germline CDR1 MNHEY, CDR2 SVGEGT. Written as DNA, the CDR3 is TGTGCCAGCAGTTACCAGTCTTGGCAATTCTTC. Translating it yields CASSYQSWQFF.

The chain joins TRBV18 to TRBJ2-2, with D possibly TRBD1 on 5 matching bases. V lost 2 bases and J 2 bases, leaving 9 bases between the germline ends. Looked up from germline, CDR1 is KGHSH and CDR2 is LQKENI. CDR3 length equals 15 residues. For the CDR3, the DNA is TGTGCCAGCTCACCAGCAGGGATAAACACCGGGGAGCTGTTTTTT. Protein: CASSPAGINTGELFF.

CDR3 coding DNA: TGTGCCAGCTCACGGTCCCCTATTAGCGGGAGGATGTACAATGAGCAGTTCTTC. Residues: CASSRSPISGRMYNEQFF. The chain combines TRBV18 with TRBJ2-1, with 10 bases fitting TRBD2. After removal of 4 bases from V and 4 bases from J, the junction contained 13 bases not matched to a gene. This CDR3 comprises 18 residues. Germline CDR1 and CDR2: KGHSH and LQKENI.

J is TRBJ2-2 and V is TRBV19; no definite D call. CDR1 is LNHDA, CDR2 SQIVND, per germline (reference sequence). The CDR3 covers 15 residues. Deletions cut 8 bases from V and 4 bases from J, with 17 bases between. CDR3 loop: CASVTEAVGTGELFF. The CDR3 DNA sequence: TGTGCCAGTGTCACAGAGGCGGTTGGCACCGGGGAGCTGTTTTTT.

J is TRBJ2-7 and V is TRBV29-1; D tentatively reads TRBD1 or TRBD2 (6 bases each). The CDR3 contains 13 residues. The germline gives CDR1 SQVTM, CDR2 ANQGSEA. Trimming removed 6 bases from V and 1 base from J, with 13 bases in between. The CDR3 is CSVGGPPSYEQYF. CDR3 DNA: TGCAGCGTGGGGGGCCCTCCATCCTACGAGCAGTACTTC.

This chain joins TRBV6-6 and TRBJ2-1; the D gene is possibly TRBD2 (6 bases). CDR3 length: 13 residues. V was cut by 7 bases and J by 10 bases, with 17 bases left in between. Germline values: CDR1 MNHNY, CDR2 SVGAGI (reference sequence). CDR3 region: CASKTVSGLEQFF. CDR3 nucleotides: TGTGCCAGCAAAACCGTTAGCGGTCTAGAGCAGTTCTTC.

CDR3 sequence: CASSLPWDEQYF. The CDR3 nucleotides are TGTGCCAGCAGCTTACCATGGGACGAGCAGTACTTC. V usage is TRBV7-3 and J usage is TRBJ2-7; no reliable D call. Per the germline V gene, CDR1 is SGHTA and CDR2 is FQGTGA. The CDR3 loop spans 12 amino acids. Trimming stripped 2 bases from V and 5 bases from J, with 7 bases between.

The chain uses TRBV27 and TRBJ1-1; a possible D gene is TRBD1 (5 bases). Germline lookup yields CDR1 MNHEY and CDR2 SMNVEV (reference sequence). Between the trimmed V and J ends, which lost 3 bases and 7 bases, there was a span of 12 bases. The CDR3 is made up of 13 amino acids. CDR3 region: CASSLAQGSEAFF. Here the CDR3 DNA reads TGTGCCAGCAGTTTGGCGCAGGGTAGTGAAGCTTTCTTT.

V usage is TRBV3-1 (or the pseudogene TRBV3-2) and J usage is TRBJ1-1; D is uncertain. V was trimmed by 0 bases and J by 4 bases, leaving 21 bases between them. This CDR3 has 18 residues. The germline gives CDR1 LGHDT, CDR2 YNNKEL (reference sequence). CDR3 residues: CASSQEGKGGRFGTEAFF. The CDR3 coding sequence is TGTGCCAGCAGCCAAGAAGGAAAGGGCGGGCGCTTTGGCACTGAAGCTTTCTTT.

This chain uses TRBV19 with TRBJ1-2, with unresolved D. This CDR3 region has 14 residues. Germline lookup yields CDR1 LNHDA and CDR2 SQIVND (reference sequence). Trimming took 8 bases from V and 4 from J, leaving 17 bases between them. As DNA, the CDR3 is TGTGCCAGTGATCCCTCGGGCGGTATCTATGGCTACACCTTC. Its protein is CASDPSGGIYGYTF.

The CDR3 nucleotides are TGTGCCAGCAGCGATAGCTTCTACGAGCAGTACTTC. Amino acid sequence: CASSDSFYEQYF. V usage is TRBV28 and J usage is TRBJ2-7, with D hard to call. Germline loops: CDR1 MDHEN, CDR2 SYDVKM. V lost 6 bases to trimming and J lost 3 bases, with 9 bases between them. This CDR3 has 12 residues.

The chain employs TRBV3-1 (or the pseudogene TRBV3-2) and TRBJ2-4; TRBD2 might be the D (5 bases). Germline V gene lookup returns CDR1 LGHDT and CDR2 YNNKEL (reference sequence). Trimming stripped 3 bases from V and 3 bases from J, with 9 bases between. This CDR3 is 14 amino acids long. This CDR3 is CASSQKGGKNIQYF. CDR3 bases: TGTGCCAGCAGCCAGAAAGGAGGCAAAAACATTCAGTACTTC.

This clone appeared once. V gene TRBV7-9 combines with J gene TRBJ1-6; D is ambiguous. Germline loops: CDR1 SEHNR, CDR2 FQNEAQ (reference sequence). Trimming took off 3 bases at V and 8 bases at J, with 8 bases between the two ends. CDR3 length: 13 amino acids. CDR3 DNA: TGTGCCAGCAGCTTTGGCGAAGATTCACCCCTCCACTTT. It specifies CASSFGEDSPLHF.

V usage is TRBV11-2 and J usage is TRBJ2-2, with D hard to call. This CDR3 contains 14 residues. The V end lost 2 bases, the J end lost 6 bases, and 10 bases lay between the germline ends. Germline CDR1 is SGHAT and CDR2 is FQNNGV. Here the CDR3 DNA reads TGTGCCAGCAGCTTATTGCTGGGCGCCGGGGAGCTGTTTTTT. Translation gives CASSLLLGAGELFF.

In this sample, this clone turned up a few times. The chain recombines TRBV19 with TRBJ1-4, with D perhaps matching TRBD1 (6 bases). Trimming removed 5 bases from V and 0 bases from J, with 10 bases in between. The CDR3 totals 15 residues. Germline values: CDR1 LNHDA, CDR2 SQIVND (reference sequence). This CDR3 reads CASSPGVTTNEKLFF. The CDR3 nucleotides are TGTGCCAGTAGTCCAGGGGTTACAACTAATGAAAAACTGTTTTTT.

This clone is classed as medium-sized. The CDR3 nucleotides are TGTGCCAGCAGCTCCGCGAGGGGCGGTCTGAGCTCCTACGAGCAGTACTTC. The encoded protein is CASSSARGGLSSYEQYF. V and J are TRBV11-2 and TRBJ2-7, with D tentatively TRBD1 or TRBD2 (5 bases each). Germline lookup yields CDR1 SGHAT and CDR2 FQNNGV. The CDR3 totals 17 residues. V lost 4 bases to trimming and J lost 0 bases, with 19 bases between them.

The V gene is TRBV6-5, the J gene TRBJ1-2; D not certain. Per the germline V gene, CDR1 is MNHEY and CDR2 is SVGAGI. V was trimmed by 11 bases and J by 6 bases, leaving 19 bases between them. The CDR3 consists of 13 residues. The CDR3 loop is CAVRAPPTDGYTF. Written as DNA, the CDR3 is TGTGCCGTCCGGGCCCCGCCGACGGATGGCTACACCTTC.

Concerning this clone: The junction and the germline gene differ at one end; a read error may be behind it. The DNA of the CDR3 is TGTGCCAGCAGCCCTAGACGGAGCTCTGGAGACACCATATATTTT. It is translated as CASSPRRSSGDTIYF. The gene calls are TRBV7-9 and TRBJ1-3; D is unresolved. The CDR3 consists of 15 residues. Germline CDR1 and CDR2: SEHNR and FQNEAQ (reference sequence).

This clone came up once. The chain employs TRBV6-1 and TRBJ2-5, with 12 bases matching TRBD2. V shed 1 base, J shed 5 bases, and the junction held 8 bases outside the gene matches. From germline, CDR1 is MNHNS and CDR2 SASEGT. CDR3 length equals 17 residues. CDR3 residues: CASSEGRTSGGRETQYF. The CDR3 DNA is TGTGCCAGCAGTGAAGGGCGTACTAGCGGGGGGAGGGAGACCCAGTACTTC.

In nucleotides, the CDR3 is TGTGCCAGCAGTCCAGGGGCAGGGTCCGACGAGCAGTACTTC. The encoded protein is CASSPGAGSDEQYF. This chain links TRBV6-4 with TRBJ2-7, with D perhaps TRBD1 (6 bases). Looked up from germline, CDR1 is MRHNA and CDR2 is SNTAGT. This CDR3 is 14 amino acids long. Trimming took 5 bases from V and 5 from J, leaving 16 bases between them.